These T cell receptor beta chains were read from a single sample in a study of type 1 regulatory T cells. Their cognate antigens are unknown. TCRdb ran MiXCR on the reads and lists one entry per CDR3 protein. The sample holds approximately 5,200 distinct CDR3 sequences, around 26% seen once. Input material: cultured type 1 regulatory T (Tr1) cells, either the whole culture or a sorted fraction (not recorded which). These TCRs come from a human donor in good health. Both conserved end residues are part of each CDR3. A D gene is named only where the DNA matches it firmly. Clone sizes are given selectively: once, few, many, or a class where the clone is expanded.

CDR3aa: CASSASGGESETQYF; CDR3nt: TGTGCCAGCAGTGCTAGCGGGGGGGAATCAGAGACCCAGTACTTC; j_gene: TRBJ2-5; abundance: few; d_gene: TRBD2; v_gene: TRBV6-5
CDR3aa: CAISEEGLTNEKLFF; CDR3nt: TGTGCCATCAGTGAAGAGGGTTTAACTAATGAAAAACTGTTTTTT; j_gene: TRBJ1-4; abundance: few; d_gene: .; v_gene: TRBV10-3
CDR3aa: CASSHQAGFRGYTF; CDR3nt: TGTGCCAGCAGCCACCAAGCAGGGTTTCGGGGCTACACCTTC; j_gene: TRBJ1-2; abundance: few; d_gene: .; v_gene: TRBV3-1
CDR3aa: CASSLQRVNTGELFF; CDR3nt: TGTGCCAGCAGCTTACAGCGGGTGAACACCGGGGAGCTGTTTTTT; j_gene: TRBJ2-2; abundance: .; d_gene: .; v_gene: TRBV7-9
CDR3aa: CASSPWRNTEAFF; CDR3nt: TGTGCCAGCTCACCCTGGAGGAACACTGAAGCTTTCTTT; j_gene: TRBJ1-1; abundance: few; d_gene: .; v_gene: TRBV18
CDR3aa: CASSPSLVAASYNEQFF; CDR3nt: TGCGCCAGCAGCCCGTCTTTGGTAGCGGCTTCCTACAATGAGCAGTTCTTC; j_gene: TRBJ2-1; abundance: large; d_gene: .; v_gene: TRBV4-1
CDR3aa: CASSKAGLRAFF; CDR3nt: TGCGCCAGCAGCAAGGCCGGGTTGAGGGCTTTCTTT; j_gene: TRBJ1-1; abundance: medium-sized; d_gene: .; v_gene: TRBV5-1
CDR3aa: CSAREGKGLYSNQPQHF; CDR3nt: TGCAGTGCTAGAGAGGGGAAGGGGCTTTATAGCAATCAGCCCCAGCATTTT; j_gene: TRBJ1-5; abundance: few; d_gene: .; v_gene: TRBV20-1
CDR3aa: CASSLDFRGSGTEAFF; CDR3nt: TGTGCCAGCAGCTTGGATTTCAGGGGGTCGGGCACTGAAGCTTTCTTT; j_gene: TRBJ1-1; abundance: .; d_gene: TRBD1; v_gene: TRBV5-4
CDR3aa: CASSMSLQGRDSNQPQHF; CDR3nt: TGTGCCAGTAGTATGTCTCTACAGGGGAGGGATAGCAATCAGCCCCAGCATTTT; j_gene: TRBJ1-5; abundance: few; d_gene: TRBD1; v_gene: TRBV19